This T cell receptor beta chain was observed in a study of spatial heterogeneity in lung cancer (dated by TCRdb to about 2019). About the full investigation: Donors were 72 patients with early-stage, untreated non-small cell lung cancer from the lung TRACERx cohort. Follow-up PBMC samples were sequenced whenever available, with a median time to follow-up of 2 to 3 years after resection. More beta-chain than alpha-chain transcripts were consistently detected, likely reflecting higher beta-chain transcript abundance. Both alpha and beta chains were TCR-sequenced in samples taken at surgery, namely 220 tumor regions, 61 to 65 matched nontumor lung samples and about 54 PBMC samples. TCR alpha and beta repertoires were quantitatively compared across multiple tumor regions, matched nontumor lung and blood in non-small cell lung cancer. In the raw uncorrected reads, each unique combination of TCR and UMI appeared on average more than ten times. Nonsynonymous mutation counts, determined by whole-exome sequencing of tumor tissue, were related to features of the TCR repertoire. Results and caveats for the whole study, not just this receptor: Only roughly 14 patients were included in comparisons of baseline and follow-up blood repertoires. Confirming at a functional level the hypothesis that regional TCRs recognize regional mutations was considered to require additional single-cell paired TCR alpha and beta sequencing. Ubiquitous expanded tumor TCRs were found in blood more often at tumor resection than at routine follow-up.

About this clonotype: No antigen is known for it. No base-level quality is on record; no much larger clone is a single base apart.

Germline trimming: 3 bases from V, 5 bases from J; junction bases outside gene matches: 4. The CDR3 has 14 amino acids, counting the end cysteine and phenylalanine. The retained sequence is limited to the CDR3, 42 bases, with the frame set at the first base. Via the germline V gene, CDR1 is SGHTA and CDR2 FQGNSA. Library preparation used 5' RACE. The data were produced on a NextSeq 500. To allow correction of PCR and sequencing errors, the TCR library protocol tagged every TCR cDNA molecule with a unique molecular identifier. Under the source paper's analysis protocol: TCR identification, UMI-based error correction and CDR3 extraction were all carried out with Decombinator tools. Expanded TCRs were defined as those above a frequency of 2 per 1,000, corresponding to the top 1% of the tumor frequency distribution. Rényi diversity was computed with the R vegan package after subsampling each repertoire 100 times to 5,000 TCRs. CDR3 similarity networks were built from amino acid triplet string-kernel similarity, connecting CDR3s with pairwise similarity above 0.82. TCRdb reworked the public reads: Q25 trimming with fastp, MiXCR clone assembly, productive beta chains retained. Rows matching on CDR3 protein sequence are summarized as one entry with the most common DNA and genes. What appears here as the V and J calls and clone size reflects TCRdb's work, not the paper's. For this sample the table gives around 45,000 distinct CDR3 sequences, of which approximately 24% were detected only once. Approximately 6.8% of the sample is in the top ten clones.

What the time point label conveys for this sample: blood at routine non-recurrence follow-up after resection. For TCR sequencing, whole RNA was extracted from tumor and nontumor lung tissue, or from cryopreserved PBMC samples, and no cell sorting was done. Only patients for whom sufficient RNA was available from at least two tumor regions were selected for TCR sequencing. Recombination joined TRBV7-2 with TRBJ2-5, with 9 junctional bases fitting TRBD2. The TCR sequence derives from a female donor with early-stage non-small cell lung cancer. The starting material was PBMCs, obtained at follow-up. The nucleotide sequence reads TGTGCCAGCAGCTTCTTGAGCGGGGGGGAGACCCAGTACTTC. This yields the protein CASSFLSGGETQYF.